The rows below give T cell receptor beta chains drawn from one sample of a study of shared clonotypes between healthy human individuals. Sequenced by immunoSEQ multiplex PCR; TCRdb stores in-frame clones only, minus some. Among roughly 2,500,000 clones listed, approximately 94% were seen once. Sequenced: naive CD4+ T cells from PBMCs. These receptors came from a young man in good health. Some clones in this sample may be carry-over from other donors' samples. Both conserved end residues are part of each CDR3. Fields, in order: D gene, clone size, J gene, V gene, CDR3 DNA, CDR3 protein. A D gene is named only where the DNA matches it firmly. Not every row has a clone size; where given, it reads once, few, many or a size class.

D gene: TRBD2
clone size: .
J gene: TRBJ2-1
V gene: TRBV19
CDR3 DNA: TGTGCCAGTAGTCCCAACCCCCACAGCGGGAGTAAGCAGTTCTTC
CDR3 protein: CASSPNPHSGSKQFF

D gene: .
clone size: .
J gene: TRBJ2-3
V gene: TRBV11-2
CDR3 DNA: TGTGCCAGCAGCTTCAGTGATGGGGAGATGCAGTATTTT
CDR3 protein: CASSFSDGEMQYF

D gene: .
clone size: once
J gene: TRBJ1-2
V gene: TRBV4-1
CDR3 DNA: TGCGCCAGCAGCCAAGGATTTAGGGAATATGGCTACACCTTC
CDR3 protein: CASSQGFREYGYTF

D gene: TRBD2
clone size: .
J gene: TRBJ2-7
V gene: TRBV10-3
CDR3 DNA: TGTGCCATCAGTGAGTCTACTAGCGGATTCTCCTACGAGCAGTACTTC
CDR3 protein: CAISESTSGFSYEQYF

D gene: TRBD2
clone size: .
J gene: TRBJ2-4
V gene: TRBV2
CDR3 DNA: TGTGCCAGCACCTCGCGGGAGGGTGGAAACATTCAGTACTTC
CDR3 protein: CASTSREGGNIQYF

D gene: .
clone size: .
J gene: TRBJ2-7
V gene: TRBV5-1
CDR3 DNA: TGCGCCAGCAGCTTGGTCGGAGGGGAATACGAGCAGTACTTC
CDR3 protein: CASSLVGGEYEQYF

D gene: .
clone size: .
J gene: TRBJ1-1
V gene: TRBV11-3
CDR3 DNA: TGTGCCAGCAGCTCCCGGGAGATGGGGAACACTGAAGCTTTCTTT
CDR3 protein: CASSSREMGNTEAFF

D gene: .
clone size: .
J gene: TRBJ2-1
V gene: TRBV4-1
CDR3 DNA: TGCGCCAGTAAAGTGAGGGAGAACGGTTACAATGAGCAGTTCTTC
CDR3 protein: CASKVRENGYNEQFF

D gene: .
clone size: .
J gene: TRBJ2-2
V gene: TRBV6-1
CDR3 DNA: TGTGCCAGCAGTTGGGAACAGGGCACCGGGGAGCTGTTTTTT
CDR3 protein: CASSWEQGTGELFF

D gene: .
clone size: few
J gene: TRBJ1-4
V gene: TRBV6-1
CDR3 DNA: TGTGCCAGCAGCTTTGGTGCGGAAAAACTGTTTTTT
CDR3 protein: CASSFGAEKLFF

D gene: .
clone size: .
J gene: TRBJ1-2
V gene: TRBV9
CDR3 DNA: TGTGCCAGCAGCGGACAGAGAAAGACTAACTATGGCTACACCTTC
CDR3 protein: CASSGQRKTNYGYTF

D gene: TRBD2
clone size: .
J gene: TRBJ2-1
V gene: TRBV10-2
CDR3 DNA: TGCGCCAGCAAGACCGGACTAGCGGTATATAATGAGCAGTTCTTC
CDR3 protein: CASKTGLAVYNEQFF

D gene: TRBD1
clone size: .
J gene: TRBJ2-2
V gene: TRBV5-1
CDR3 DNA: TGCGCCAGCAGCCCCACAGGGGGTTGGACCGGGGAGCTGTTTTTT
CDR3 protein: CASSPTGGWTGELFF

D gene: .
clone size: .
J gene: TRBJ2-1
V gene: TRBV5-1
CDR3 DNA: TGCGCCAGCAGCTTGGGGGGCCCTAACAATGAGCAGTTCTTC
CDR3 protein: CASSLGGPNNEQFF

D gene: .
clone size: .
J gene: TRBJ2-3
V gene: TRBV5-1
CDR3 DNA: TGCGCCAGCAGCTTGACTAGAGATACGCAGTATTTT
CDR3 protein: CASSLTRDTQYF

D gene: TRBD2
clone size: once
J gene: TRBJ2-2
V gene: TRBV11-3
CDR3 DNA: TGTGCCAGCAGCCCCCCGAATGCGGGAGGTTCCGGGGAGCTGTTTTTT
CDR3 protein: CASSPPNAGGSGELFF

D gene: TRBD2
clone size: .
J gene: TRBJ2-1
V gene: TRBV12-5
CDR3 DNA: TGTGCTAGTGGCCAGCGGGAGAGTGAGCAGTTCTTC
CDR3 protein: CASGQRESEQFF

D gene: .
clone size: .
J gene: TRBJ2-7
V gene: TRBV19
CDR3 DNA: TGTGCCAGTAGTATAGCCCTACAGGGCGCCTACGAGCAGTACTTC
CDR3 protein: CASSIALQGAYEQYF

D gene: TRBD2
clone size: .
J gene: TRBJ2-3
V gene: TRBV9
CDR3 DNA: TGTGCCAGCAGCGTCAGCCCTTTAGCGGGAAGGCGAACTAGCACAGATACGCAGTATTTT
CDR3 protein: CASSVSPLAGRRTSTDTQYF

D gene: .
clone size: .
J gene: TRBJ2-7
V gene: TRBV10-3
CDR3 DNA: TGTGCCATCAGTGAGTCGTCTCCACAGTACTTC
CDR3 protein: CAISESSPQYF

D gene: TRBD1
clone size: .
J gene: TRBJ2-1
V gene: TRBV5-1
CDR3 DNA: TGCGCCAGCAGCCGCGGTGGACAGGGACCCTACAATGAGCAGTTCTTC
CDR3 protein: CASSRGGQGPYNEQFF

D gene: .
clone size: .
J gene: TRBJ1-3
V gene: TRBV28
CDR3 DNA: TGTGCCAGCAGTTTCGGGACGGCCTTCTCTGGAAACACCATATATTTT
CDR3 protein: CASSFGTAFSGNTIYF

D gene: .
clone size: .
J gene: TRBJ2-4
V gene: TRBV7-9
CDR3 DNA: TGTGCCAGCAGCGCGGGACAGTTAGCCAAAAACATTCAGTACTTC
CDR3 protein: CASSAGQLAKNIQYF

D gene: TRBD2
clone size: .
J gene: TRBJ2-7
V gene: TRBV5-4
CDR3 DNA: TGTGCCAGCAGCCGCCTCCAGACTAGCGGGAACACTGCCTACGAGCAGTACTTC
CDR3 protein: CASSRLQTSGNTAYEQYF

D gene: TRBD2
clone size: once
J gene: TRBJ2-7
V gene: TRBV5-1
CDR3 DNA: TGCGCCAGCAGCTTGGGCGGGAGGAACTCCTACGAGCAGTACTTC
CDR3 protein: CASSLGGRNSYEQYF

D gene: .
clone size: .
J gene: TRBJ2-5
V gene: TRBV11-2
CDR3 DNA: TGTGCCAGCAGCTTAGGGTCCCAAGAGACCCAGTACTTC
CDR3 protein: CASSLGSQETQYF

D gene: .
clone size: .
J gene: TRBJ2-5
V gene: TRBV7-9
CDR3 DNA: TGTGCCAGCAGTCCTAGGGTGGTACGGGAGGAGACCCAGTACTTC
CDR3 protein: CASSPRVVREETQYF

D gene: .
clone size: .
J gene: TRBJ1-4
V gene: TRBV6-6
CDR3 DNA: TGTGCCAGCTCTTCAACTAATGAAAAACTGTTTTTT
CDR3 protein: CASSSTNEKLFF

D gene: .
clone size: many
J gene: TRBJ1-4
V gene: TRBV28
CDR3 DNA: TGTGCCAGCAGTTTAAATGAAAAACTGTTTTTT
CDR3 protein: CASSLNEKLFF

D gene: TRBD1
clone size: .
J gene: TRBJ1-2
V gene: TRBV7-9
CDR3 DNA: TGTGCCAGCAGCCGGACAGGGGACTATGGCTACACCTTC
CDR3 protein: CASSRTGDYGYTF

D gene: .
clone size: once
J gene: TRBJ2-2
V gene: TRBV28
CDR3 DNA: TGTGCCAGCAGTTTAACTCAGCGGATAAACACCGGGGAGCTGTTTTTT
CDR3 protein: CASSLTQRINTGELFF

D gene: .
clone size: .
J gene: TRBJ2-5
V gene: TRBV4-1
CDR3 DNA: TGCGCCAGCAGCCGAAGACACAGGGATTGCCAAGAGACCCAGTACTTC
CDR3 protein: CASSRRHRDCQETQYF

D gene: TRBD2
clone size: .
J gene: TRBJ2-1
V gene: TRBV28
CDR3 DNA: TGTGCCAGCAGAAATAGCGGGAGGCACTACAATGAGCAGTTCTTC
CDR3 protein: CASRNSGRHYNEQFF

D gene: .
clone size: .
J gene: TRBJ2-2
V gene: TRBV14
CDR3 DNA: TGTGCCAGCAGCCAAGAACAGACGGTCGGAGGGAACACCGGGGAGCTGTTTTTT
CDR3 protein: CASSQEQTVGGNTGELFF

D gene: .
clone size: .
J gene: TRBJ1-1
V gene: TRBV11-2
CDR3 DNA: TGTGCCAGCAGCCTACTTAGGGACACTGAAGCTTTCTTT
CDR3 protein: CASSLLRDTEAFF

D gene: .
clone size: .
J gene: TRBJ2-7
V gene: TRBV6-1
CDR3 DNA: TGTGCCAGCAGCCCCGCCGGGGGACAGTTCTACGAGCAGTACTTC
CDR3 protein: CASSPAGGQFYEQYF